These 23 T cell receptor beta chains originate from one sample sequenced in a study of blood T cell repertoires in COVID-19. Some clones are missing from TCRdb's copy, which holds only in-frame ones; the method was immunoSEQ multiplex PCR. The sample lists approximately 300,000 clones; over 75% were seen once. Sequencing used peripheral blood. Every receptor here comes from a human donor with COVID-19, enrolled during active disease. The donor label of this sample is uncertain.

The CDR3 coding sequence is TGTGCCAGCAGTTTATCCCTTCCCTTCTCCTATAATTCACCCCTCCACTTT. This codes for CASSLSLPFSYNSPLHF. This chain links TRBV27 with TRBJ1-6; D unresolved. Germline lookup yields CDR1 MNHEY and CDR2 SMNVEV (reference sequence). V shed 0 bases and J shed 0 bases, with 9 bases lying between them. The CDR3 sequence is 17 residues long.

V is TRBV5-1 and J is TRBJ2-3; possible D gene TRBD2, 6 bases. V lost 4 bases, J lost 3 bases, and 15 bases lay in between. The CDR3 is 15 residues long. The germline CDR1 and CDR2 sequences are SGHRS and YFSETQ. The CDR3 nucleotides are TGCGCCAGCAGCATTAGCGGCGGCTGGACAGATACGCAGTATTTT. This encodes CASSISGGWTDTQYF. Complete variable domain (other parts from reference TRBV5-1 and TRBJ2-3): KAGVTQTPRYLIKTRGQQVTLSCSPISGHRSVSWYQQTPGQGLQFLFEYFSETQRNKGNFPGRFSGRQFSNSRSEMNVSTLELGDSALYLCASSISGGWTDTQYFGPGTRLTVL.

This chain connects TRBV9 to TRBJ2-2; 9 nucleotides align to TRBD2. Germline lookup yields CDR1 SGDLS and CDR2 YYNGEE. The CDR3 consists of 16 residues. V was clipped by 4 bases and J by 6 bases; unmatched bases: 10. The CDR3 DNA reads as TGTGCCAGCAGCAGGATAGCGGGAGAGGGGGCCGGGGAGCTGTTTTTT. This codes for CASSRIAGEGAGELFF.

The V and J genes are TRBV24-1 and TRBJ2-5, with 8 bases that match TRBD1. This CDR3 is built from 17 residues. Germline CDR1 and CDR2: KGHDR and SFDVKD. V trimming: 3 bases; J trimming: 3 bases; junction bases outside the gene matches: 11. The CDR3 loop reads CATSDGGDRGGKETQYF. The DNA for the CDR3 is TGTGCCACCAGTGATGGCGGAGACAGGGGCGGTAAAGAGACCCAGTACTTC.

For the CDR3, the DNA is TGTGCCAGCAGCCCTACGACAGGGGTAGGGTACACCTTC. As protein: CASSPTTGVGYTF. The chain has TRBV3-1 (or the pseudogene TRBV3-2) and TRBJ1-2, with 8 bases aligning to TRBD1. Per the germline V gene, CDR1 is LGHDT and CDR2 is YNNKEL (reference sequence). Trimming at V came to 4 bases and at J to 11 bases, leaving 9 bases not matched to a gene. There are 13 residues in the CDR3.

Here the CDR3 DNA reads TGTGCCAGTAGTATAGATTTGATTAGCGGAAATTCCTACAATGAGCAGTTCTTC. Its protein is CASSIDLISGNSYNEQFF. V gene TRBV19 combines with J gene TRBJ2-1, with D perhaps matching TRBD2 (6 bases). The CDR3 sequence is 18 residues long. The V end lost 0 bases, the J end lost 1 base, and 16 bases lay between the germline ends. Germline loops: CDR1 LNHDA, CDR2 SQIVND (reference sequence).

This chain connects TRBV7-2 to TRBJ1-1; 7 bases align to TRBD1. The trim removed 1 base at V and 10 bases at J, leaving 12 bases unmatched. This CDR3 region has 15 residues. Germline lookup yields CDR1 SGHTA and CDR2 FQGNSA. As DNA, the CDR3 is TGTGCCAGCAGCTTAGGCGGGGGGACAGCTGTCGGAGCTTTCTTT. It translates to CASSLGGGTAVGAFF. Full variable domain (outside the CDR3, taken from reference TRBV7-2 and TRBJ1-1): GAGVSQSPSNKVTEKGKDVELRCDPISGHTALYWYRQSLGQGLEFLIYFQGNSAPDKSGLPSDRFSAERTGGSVSTLTIQRTQQEDSAVYLCASSLGGGTAVGAFFGQGTRLTVV.

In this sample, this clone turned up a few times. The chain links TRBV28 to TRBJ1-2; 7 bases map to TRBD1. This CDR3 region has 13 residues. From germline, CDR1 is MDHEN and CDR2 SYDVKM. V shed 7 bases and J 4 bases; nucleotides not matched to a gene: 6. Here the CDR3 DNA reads TGTGCCAGCATCCCGCAGGGGGTCTATGGCTACACCTTC. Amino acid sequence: CASIPQGVYGYTF.

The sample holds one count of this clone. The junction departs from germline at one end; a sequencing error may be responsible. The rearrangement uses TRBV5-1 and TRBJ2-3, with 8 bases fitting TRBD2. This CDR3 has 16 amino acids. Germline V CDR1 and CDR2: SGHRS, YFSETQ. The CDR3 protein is CASRFTGGASTDTQYF. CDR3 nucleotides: TGCGCCAGCCGCTTCACGGGGGGGGCGAGCACAGATACGCAGTATTTT.

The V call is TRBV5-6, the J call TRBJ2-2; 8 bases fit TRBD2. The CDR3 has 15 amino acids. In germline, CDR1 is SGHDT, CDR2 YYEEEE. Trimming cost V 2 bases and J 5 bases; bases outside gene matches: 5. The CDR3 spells CASSFAGRGTGELFF. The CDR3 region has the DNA TGTGCCAGCAGCTTTGCCGGGAGGGGTACCGGGGAGCTGTTTTTT.

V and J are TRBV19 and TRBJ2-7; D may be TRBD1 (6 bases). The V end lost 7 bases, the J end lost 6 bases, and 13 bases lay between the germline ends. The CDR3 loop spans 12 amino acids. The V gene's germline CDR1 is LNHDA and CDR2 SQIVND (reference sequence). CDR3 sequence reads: CASTTGRSEQYF. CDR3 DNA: TGTGCCAGTACTACAGGGCGAAGCGAGCAGTACTTC.

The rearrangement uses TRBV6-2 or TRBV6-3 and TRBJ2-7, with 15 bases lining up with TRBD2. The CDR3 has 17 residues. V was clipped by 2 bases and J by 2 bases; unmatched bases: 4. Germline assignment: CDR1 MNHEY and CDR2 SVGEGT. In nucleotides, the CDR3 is TGTGCCAGCAGTTACGGACTAGCGGGAGGGATCGCCTACGAGCAGTACTTC. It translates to CASSYGLAGGIAYEQYF.

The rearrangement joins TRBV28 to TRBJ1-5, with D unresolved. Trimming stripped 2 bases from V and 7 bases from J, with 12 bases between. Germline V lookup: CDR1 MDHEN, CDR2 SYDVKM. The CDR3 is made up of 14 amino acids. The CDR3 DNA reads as TGTGCCAGCAGTTTACTCCGGTCGGGGCAGCCCCAGCATTTT. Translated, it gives CASSLLRSGQPQHF.

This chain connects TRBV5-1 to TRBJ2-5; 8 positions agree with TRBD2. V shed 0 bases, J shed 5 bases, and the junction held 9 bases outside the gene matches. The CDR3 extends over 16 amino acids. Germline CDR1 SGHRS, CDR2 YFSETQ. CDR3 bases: TGCGCCAGCAGCTTGGAGGTTAGCGGGGCCCCCGAGACCCAGTACTTC. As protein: CASSLEVSGAPETQYF.

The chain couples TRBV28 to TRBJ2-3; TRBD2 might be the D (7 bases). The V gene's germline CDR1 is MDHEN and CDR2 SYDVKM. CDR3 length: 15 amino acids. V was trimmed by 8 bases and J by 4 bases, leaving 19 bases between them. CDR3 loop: CASGRTLRGPDTQYF. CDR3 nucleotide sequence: TGTGCCAGCGGACGTACTTTGCGGGGGCCAGATACGCAGTATTTT.

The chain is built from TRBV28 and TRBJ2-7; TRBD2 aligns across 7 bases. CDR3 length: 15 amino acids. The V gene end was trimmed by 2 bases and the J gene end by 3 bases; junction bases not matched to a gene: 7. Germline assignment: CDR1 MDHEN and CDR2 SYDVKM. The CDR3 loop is CASSLRVAGNYEQYF. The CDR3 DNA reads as TGTGCCAGCAGTTTAAGGGTAGCGGGCAACTACGAGCAGTACTTC.

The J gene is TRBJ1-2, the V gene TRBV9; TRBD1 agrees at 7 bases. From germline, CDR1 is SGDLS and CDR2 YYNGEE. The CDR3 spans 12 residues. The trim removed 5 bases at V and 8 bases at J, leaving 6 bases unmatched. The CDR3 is CASRTGLDGYTF. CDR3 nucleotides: TGTGCCAGCAGGACAGGGTTGGACGGCTACACCTTC.

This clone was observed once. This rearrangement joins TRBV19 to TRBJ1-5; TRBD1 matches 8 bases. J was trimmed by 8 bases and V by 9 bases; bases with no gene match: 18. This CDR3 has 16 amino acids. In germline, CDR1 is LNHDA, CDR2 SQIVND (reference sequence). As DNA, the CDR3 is TGTGCCAGCAAATCGGGACAGGTCATGGGGTGGGAGCCCCAGCATTTT. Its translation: CASKSGQVMGWEPQHF.

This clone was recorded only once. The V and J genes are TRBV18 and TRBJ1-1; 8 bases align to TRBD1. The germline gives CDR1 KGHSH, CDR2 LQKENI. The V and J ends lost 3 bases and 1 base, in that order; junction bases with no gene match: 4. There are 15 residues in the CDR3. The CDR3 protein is CASSPSTGANTEAFF. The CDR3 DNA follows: TGTGCCAGCTCACCTTCGACAGGGGCGAACACTGAAGCTTTCTTT. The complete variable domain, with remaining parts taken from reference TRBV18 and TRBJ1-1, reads NAGVMQNPRHLVRRRGQEARLRCSPMKGHSHVYWYRQLPEEGLKFMVYLQKENIIDESGMPKERFSAEFPKEGPSILRIQQVVRGDSAAYFCASSPSTGANTEAFFGQGTRLTVV.

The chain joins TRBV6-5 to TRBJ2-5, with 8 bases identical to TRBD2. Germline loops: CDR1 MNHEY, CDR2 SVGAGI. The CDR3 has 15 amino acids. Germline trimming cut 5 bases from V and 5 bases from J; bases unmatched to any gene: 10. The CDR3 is CASSTVGGRRETQYF. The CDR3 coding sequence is TGTGCCAGCAGTACAGTGGGCGGGAGGCGGGAGACCCAGTACTTC.

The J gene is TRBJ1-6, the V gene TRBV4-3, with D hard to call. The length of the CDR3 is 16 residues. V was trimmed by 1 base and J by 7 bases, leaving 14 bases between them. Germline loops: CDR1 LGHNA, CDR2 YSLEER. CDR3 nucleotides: TGCGCCAGCAGCCAAGCGACGAGGGCCCGAAATTCACCCCTCCACTTT. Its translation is CASSQATRARNSPLHF.

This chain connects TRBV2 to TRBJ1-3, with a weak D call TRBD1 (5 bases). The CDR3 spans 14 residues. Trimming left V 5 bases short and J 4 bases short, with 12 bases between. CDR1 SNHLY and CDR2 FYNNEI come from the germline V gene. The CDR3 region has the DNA TGTGCCAGCAGTAGGGGCCCCGGCGGAAACACCATATATTTT. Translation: CASSRGPGGNTIYF.

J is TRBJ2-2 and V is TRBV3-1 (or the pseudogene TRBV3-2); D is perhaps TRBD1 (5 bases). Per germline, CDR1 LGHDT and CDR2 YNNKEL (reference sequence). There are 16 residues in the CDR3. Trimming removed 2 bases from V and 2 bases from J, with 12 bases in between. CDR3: CASSQSWTQNTGELFF. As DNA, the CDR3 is TGTGCCAGCAGCCAATCCTGGACACAAAACACCGGGGAGCTGTTTTTT.